Below are 8 T cell receptor beta chains sequenced from a single sample in a study of blood T cell repertoires in COVID-19. Profiling relied on immunoSEQ multiplex PCR, and the TCRdb table lists in-frame clones only, not all of them. The table has 350,000 to 500,000 clones, approximately 90% seen once; the top ten hold less than 1.5%. The sequenced sample consisted of PBMCs or T cells enriched from blood (not recorded which). These receptor sequences come from a woman younger than 30 who had been exposed to COVID-19.

This chain connects TRBV6-5 to TRBJ2-1; TRBD2 aligns across 8 bases. Germline CDR1 is MNHEY and CDR2 is SVGAGI. The CDR3 covers 15 residues. The V gene end was trimmed by 2 bases and the J gene end by 7 bases; junction bases not matched to a gene: 7. CDR3 region: CASSYRSGGGNEQFF. CDR3 nucleotides: TGTGCCAGCAGTTACAGGAGCGGGGGCGGGAATGAGCAGTTCTTC.

The CDR3 bases are TGTGCCAGCAGCTTAAAGCAAACTAGCGGGGGGTTCTACGAGCAGTACTTC. Translated, it gives CASSLKQTSGGFYEQYF. The chain carries TRBV7-2 and TRBJ2-7; the match to TRBD2 covers 12 bases. J gave up 3 bases and V 2 bases, and 8 bases lay outside the gene matches. Germline V gives CDR1 SGHTA, CDR2 FQGNSA. CDR3 length: 17 residues.

CDR3 protein: CASSQRGMNTEAFF. The DNA for the CDR3 is TGCGCCAGCAGCCAACGAGGGATGAACACTGAAGCTTTCTTT. The chain is built from TRBV4-3 and TRBJ1-1; D ambiguous. Germline CDR1 is LGHNA and CDR2 is YSLEER. Trimming removed 2 bases from V and 0 bases from J, with 7 bases in between. CDR3 size: 14 residues.

This clone was seen once. This chain links TRBV5-1 with TRBJ2-7; possibly TRBD2 for D (6 bases). The CDR3 spans 14 residues. Trimming removed 4 bases at V and 2 bases at J, with 13 bases between. Germline lookup yields CDR1 SGHRS and CDR2 YFSETQ. The CDR3 sequence is CASSHTGTPYEQYF. DNA for the CDR3: TGCGCCAGCAGCCACACCGGGACTCCCTACGAGCAGTACTTC. The full variable domain, rest sourced from reference TRBV5-1 and TRBJ2-7, is KAGVTQTPRYLIKTRGQQVTLSCSPISGHRSVSWYQQTPGQGLQFLFEYFSETQRNKGNFPGRFSGRQFSNSRSEMNVSTLELGDSALYLCASSHTGTPYEQYFGPGTRLTVT.

The J gene is TRBJ2-3, the V gene TRBV4-1; perhaps TRBD2 as D (5 bases). From germline, CDR1 is MGHRA and CDR2 YSYEKL. Trimming stripped 1 base from V and 3 bases from J, with 14 bases between. The CDR3 runs to 16 residues. CDR3 DNA: TGCGCCAGCAGCCAAGGGCCTACCCCGGGGACAGATACGCAGTATTTT. Translating gives CASSQGPTPGTDTQYF.

V is TRBV5-1 and J is TRBJ1-4, with D possibly matching TRBD1 (5 bases). Trimming removed 6 bases at V and 5 bases at J, with 17 bases between. The CDR3 length is 15 residues. Germline V gives CDR1 SGHRS, CDR2 YFSETQ. DNA of the CDR3: TGCGCCAGCACCGTATCGGGACTGGGGAATGAAAAACTGTTTTTT. Its translation is CASTVSGLGNEKLFF. The full variable domain, in which reference TRBV5-1 and TRBJ1-4 provide the parts outside the CDR3, is KAGVTQTPRYLIKTRGQQVTLSCSPISGHRSVSWYQQTPGQGLQFLFEYFSETQRNKGNFPGRFSGRQFSNSRSEMNVSTLELGDSALYLCASTVSGLGNEKLFFGSGTQLSVL.

The gene calls are TRBV12-3 or TRBV12-4 and TRBJ2-3; D gene uncertain. CDR3 length equals 13 residues. V was trimmed by 8 bases and J by 4 bases, leaving 13 bases between them. CDR3 amino acids: CASQLSRSDTQYF. In nucleotides, the CDR3 is TGTGCCAGCCAACTCTCCCGATCAGATACGCAGTATTTT.

This chain uses TRBV7-9 with TRBJ2-1, with 10 bases that match TRBD2. This CDR3 comprises 15 residues. J was trimmed by 8 bases and V by 7 bases; bases with no gene match: 11. Germline V CDR1 and CDR2: SEHNR, FQNEAQ (reference sequence). In nucleotides, the CDR3 is TGTGCCAGCATAGAGGATGAGCGGGAGGGCTATGAGCAGTTCTTC. Translation: CASIEDEREGYEQFF.